This is a list of T cell receptor beta chains from one sample in a study of shared clonotypes between healthy human individuals. Generated by immunoSEQ multiplex PCR, the TCRdb table keeps only in-frame clones and is missing some. The table includes hundreds of thousands of clones, 74% detected once. Sequencing was performed on memory CD4+ T cells sorted from blood. These receptors all stem from a woman under 40 in good health. Both conserved end residues are part of each CDR3. The order of the fields is J gene, V gene, D gene, clone size, CDR3 DNA, CDR3 protein. The D gene is left open where the match is weak. Clone sizes are given selectively: once, few, many, or a class where the clone is expanded.

TRBJ1-5,TRBV14,NA,NA,TGTGCCAGCAGTCGACAGGAGGATCAGCCCCAGCATTTT,CASSRQEDQPQHF
TRBJ2-7,TRBV4-1,TRBD2,NA,TGCGCCAGCAGCCAAGGTGCTAGCGGCTTCTCCTACGAGCAGTACTTC,CASSQGASGFSYEQYF
TRBJ2-7,TRBV25-1,NA,NA,TGTGCCAGCATGGGGGGACCCTACGAGCAGTACTTC,CASMGGPYEQYF
TRBJ1-3,TRBV9,NA,once,TGTGCCAGCAGCGTAGAGGGCCTCGGCGGCTCTGGAAACACCATATATTTT,CASSVEGLGGSGNTIYF
TRBJ2-2,TRBV2,TRBD2,once,TGTGCCAGCAGACAGTTAGCGGGAGTAGGTTACGGGGAGCTGTTTTTT,CASRQLAGVGYGELFF
TRBJ2-7,TRBV7-6,NA,NA,TGTGCCAGCAGCTTAGCCTCGGGGAGCATCGACGAGCAGTACTTC,CASSLASGSIDEQYF
TRBJ1-2,TRBV5-1,TRBD1,few,TGCGCCAGCAGTCTGTCAGGGGGAAGCTATGGCTACACCTTC,CASSLSGGSYGYTF
TRBJ1-4,TRBV19,NA,NA,TGTGCCAGTAGTATAGCTCGCGGCAGGACTAATGAAAAACTGTTTTTT,CASSIARGRTNEKLFF
TRBJ2-7,TRBV13,NA,once,TGTGCCAGCAGCCCCCAGGGGGGGACAGACCTCGAGCAGTACTTC,CASSPQGGTDLEQYF
TRBJ2-5,TRBV29-1,TRBD2,NA,TGCAGCGTGGGGGGGGTACAAGAGACCCAGTACTTC,CSVGGVQETQYF
TRBJ1-1,TRBV6-6,TRBD1,NA,TGTGCCAGCAGTTACCAGGGGGCAAACACTGAAGCTTTCTTT,CASSYQGANTEAFF
TRBJ2-7,TRBV15,TRBD1,NA,TGTGCCACCAGCACAGGACAGGGGACCGGCGAGCAGTACTTC,CATSTGQGTGEQYF
TRBJ2-7,TRBV30,TRBD1,NA,TGTGCCTGGAGCCTGGGACAGGGGTTCTACGAGCAGTACTTC,CAWSLGQGFYEQYF
TRBJ1-3,TRBV11-2,NA,NA,TGTGCCAGCAGCTTAGTTAGGGCCGCGACGGGAAACACCATATATTTT,CASSLVRAATGNTIYF
TRBJ2-3,TRBV7-2,NA,NA,TGTGCCAGCAGCTATCCAAGGGGGTTTACAGATACGCAGTATTTT,CASSYPRGFTDTQYF
TRBJ2-5,TRBV7-8,TRBD2,NA,TGTGCCAGCAGCCCCCAGAGACTAGCGCAGGAGCAGTACTTC,CASSPQRLAQEQYF
TRBJ1-6,TRBV9,TRBD1,NA,TGTGCCAGCAGCGGAACCGGGACAGGAAAATCACCCCTCCACTTT,CASSGTGTGKSPLHF
TRBJ2-2,TRBV7-8,TRBD2,NA,TGTGCCAGCAGCTTAGCGCCTAGCGGGAGGGGGAACACCGGGGAGCTGTTTTTT,CASSLAPSGRGNTGELFF
TRBJ1-5,TRBV2,NA,NA,TGTGCCAGCAGTCCCTCGGAGCAGGCCGGCAATCAGCCCCAGCATTTT,CASSPSEQAGNQPQHF
TRBJ2-7,TRBV18,NA,NA,TGTGCCAGCTCACCGGGTCCCTACGAGCAGTACTTC,CASSPGPYEQYF
TRBJ2-5,TRBV21-1,NA,many,TGTGCCAGCGGAATACAGGGTCGTTTCCAAGAGACCCAGTACTTC,CASGIQGRFQETQYF
TRBJ1-2,TRBV5-1,NA,NA,TGCGCCAGCTGGGACGCTAAAACGCCCTATGGCTACACCTTC,CASWDAKTPYGYTF
TRBJ2-1,TRBV7-2,TRBD2,NA,TGTGCCAGCAGCTTAACTAGCGGGAAGGATTACAATGAGCAGTTCTTC,CASSLTSGKDYNEQFF
TRBJ1-1,TRBV19,TRBD1,NA,TGTGCCAGTAGTTTTCCCTCCGGGACAGGGGGCGGTAGCACTGAAGCTTTCTTT,CASSFPSGTGGGSTEAFF
TRBJ2-7,TRBV6-6,TRBD1,NA,TGTGCCAGCAGAAATCGGGACAGGGGCTCCTACGAGCAGTACTTC,CASRNRDRGSYEQYF
TRBJ2-7,TRBV7-8,TRBD2,once,TGTGCCAGCAGCTTAGTGACTAGCGGGATTAGTCCCTACGAGCAGTACTTC,CASSLVTSGISPYEQYF
TRBJ2-3,TRBV11-2,NA,many,TGTGCCAGCAGCTTAGACGAGTTGGATACGCAGTATTTT,CASSLDELDTQYF
TRBJ1-3,TRBV5-5,NA,few,TGTGCCAGCAGCTTGGGTTTCGGGGGGCGAGAGGGAAACACCATATATTTT,CASSLGFGGREGNTIYF
TRBJ2-7,TRBV27,TRBD2,NA,TGTGCCAGCACCCGACTAGCGCAAACCTACGAGCAGTACTTC,CASTRLAQTYEQYF
TRBJ2-7,TRBV28,NA,NA,TGTGCCAGCAGTTCTCCCGGGATCTTGTCTTCCTACGAGCAGTACTTC,CASSSPGILSSYEQYF
TRBJ2-1,TRBV11-1,TRBD2,NA,TGTGCCAGCAGCTTACGCTCGATTGGGGGGGAGTACAATGAGCAGTTCTTC,CASSLRSIGGEYNEQFF
TRBJ1-1,TRBV6-6,NA,NA,TGTGCCAGCTCTAATCCCGGGGGGGGGATCACTGAAGCTTTCTTT,CASSNPGGGITEAFF
TRBJ2-2,TRBV7-8,TRBD2,NA,TGTGCCAGCAGCTCTTACCGGACTAGCGGGGGAGGAGTAAGCACCGGGGAGCTGTTTTTT,CASSSYRTSGGGVSTGELFF
TRBJ1-3,TRBV28,NA,NA,TGTGCCAGCAGTTTATTGGGGAGCTCTGGAAACACCATATATTTT,CASSLLGSSGNTIYF
TRBJ2-7,TRBV10-3,TRBD1,NA,TGTGCCATCACCGGGACAGGGCTCGGCGAGCAGTACTTC,CAITGTGLGEQYF
TRBJ2-7,TRBV14,NA,NA,TGTGCCAGCAGCCAAGAGGGTGTTTGGGGCGAATACTACGAGCAGTACTTC,CASSQEGVWGEYYEQYF
TRBJ2-2,TRBV6-4,TRBD1,NA,TGTGCCAGCAGTCCTCAGGGGGCCGGGGAGCTGTTTTTT,CASSPQGAGELFF
TRBJ1-3,TRBV10-3,NA,NA,TGTGCCATCAGGGGATCCCAGTCTGGAAACACCATATATTTT,CAIRGSQSGNTIYF
TRBJ1-5,TRBV15,NA,NA,TGTGCCACCAGCAAAATGAGTGAGCCCCAGCATTTT,CATSKMSEPQHF
TRBJ2-6,TRBV18,NA,NA,TGTGCCAGCTCCGGGGATTATGGGGCCAACGTCCTGACTTTC,CASSGDYGANVLTF
TRBJ2-7,TRBV6-1,TRBD2,NA,TGTGCCAGCAGGGAACTAGCGAGTACCTACGAGCAGTACTTC,CASRELASTYEQYF
TRBJ2-7,TRBV27,NA,NA,TGTGCCAGCAGTGCCATCCTCTCCTACGAGCAGTACTTC,CASSAILSYEQYF
TRBJ2-7,TRBV28,NA,NA,TGTGCCAGCAGTTTTCCTCTGGGGTTCGCCGAGCAGTACTTC,CASSFPLGFAEQYF
TRBJ2-7,TRBV6-1,NA,NA,TGTGCCAGCAGTGCTAAGGGGGGCTCCTACGAGCAGTACTTC,CASSAKGGSYEQYF
TRBJ2-2,TRBV11-3,TRBD1,NA,TGTGCCAGCAGTTTCCGACAGGGGGCCGGGGAGCTGTTTTTT,CASSFRQGAGELFF
TRBJ2-5,TRBV7-2,TRBD2,NA,TGTGCCAGCAGCTCGGGGACTAGCAGTCAAGAGACCCAGTACTTC,CASSSGTSSQETQYF
TRBJ2-1,TRBV5-4,TRBD2,NA,TGTGCCAGCAGCACAGGTAGCGGGAGGGCCATCAATGAGCAGTTCTTC,CASSTGSGRAINEQFF
TRBJ1-1,TRBV29-1,TRBD1,NA,TGCAGCGCTCCCCAGGGGGTGAACACTGAAGCTTTCTTT,CSAPQGVNTEAFF
TRBJ2-7,TRBV27,TRBD1,NA,TGTGCCAGCAGTTACCGCGGGACAGGGGTCTACGAGCAGTACTTC,CASSYRGTGVYEQYF
TRBJ2-1,TRBV19,NA,NA,TGTGCCAGTAGTATTACCGGTACGAGGAGTGAGCAGTTCTTC,CASSITGTRSEQFF
TRBJ1-2,TRBV28,TRBD1,few,TGTGCCAGTACCGAGGGGGCAGGCAAAAACTATGGCTACACCTTC,CASTEGAGKNYGYTF
TRBJ2-5,TRBV2,TRBD1,NA,TGTGCCAGCAGTTTTACCCCCGGACAGGGGCTTCGGAAGACCCAGTACTTC,CASSFTPGQGLRKTQYF
TRBJ2-5,TRBV19,TRBD1,NA,TGTGCCAGGACCGGGACAGATCAAGAGACCCAGTACTTC,CARTGTDQETQYF
TRBJ2-7,TRBV7-8,TRBD2,NA,TGTGCCAGCAGCTTAGCGGGACTAGCGGCCTACGAGCAGTACTTC,CASSLAGLAAYEQYF
TRBJ2-7,TRBV19,TRBD2,NA,TGTGCCAGTAGTGTTACCGGGACTACCTACGAGCAGTACTTC,CASSVTGTTYEQYF